These 3 T cell receptor beta chains share one sample of origin, sequenced in a study of blood T cell repertoires in COVID-19 (dated by TCRdb to the early 2020s). The library was generated by the immunoSEQ multiplex PCR assay. TCRdb took this table from immuneACCESS and kept in-frame rearrangements with V and J called. Such tables lack part of the clones; where checked against another copy, unresolved V genes explain under half of the gap, and the rest is unexplained. This sample holds approximately 400,000 clones; approximately 90% were observed only once. 10% to 15% of the sample belongs to the ten largest clones. The sample was peripheral blood. The receptors derive from a woman aged 50 to 65 with COVID-19, enrolled during active disease.

The CDR3 bases are TGCGCCAGCAGCCCACTGGCGGGGATGGCCACTGAAGCTTTCTTT. Amino acid sequence: CASSPLAGMATEAFF. V gene TRBV4-1 combines with J gene TRBJ1-1; D is undetermined. Germline values: CDR1 MGHRA, CDR2 YSYEKL. The CDR3 is made up of 15 amino acids. The V end lost 4 bases, the J end lost 4 bases, and 16 bases lay between the germline ends.

Note on this clone: Other nucleotide sequences from this sample produce the same CDR3. The genes are TRBV12-3 or TRBV12-4 and TRBJ1-2; 8 nucleotides agree with TRBD1. The CDR3 is 13 residues long. The J segment lost 4 bases and the V segment lost 2 bases, leaving 0 bases of the junction unmatched. The CDR3 reads CASSLQGAYGYTF. The CDR3 coding sequence is TGTGCCAGCAGTTTACAGGGGGCCTATGGCTACACCTTC.

The chain combines TRBV2 with TRBJ2-3; TRBD1 matches at 7 bases. J lost 1 base, V lost 4 bases, and 2 bases had no gene match. The CDR3 runs 14 residues. From germline, CDR1 is SNHLY and CDR2 FYNNEI. The CDR3 is CASSVRGRTDTQYF. CDR3 nucleotide sequence: TGTGCCAGCAGTGTAAGGGGGCGCACAGATACGCAGTATTTT.